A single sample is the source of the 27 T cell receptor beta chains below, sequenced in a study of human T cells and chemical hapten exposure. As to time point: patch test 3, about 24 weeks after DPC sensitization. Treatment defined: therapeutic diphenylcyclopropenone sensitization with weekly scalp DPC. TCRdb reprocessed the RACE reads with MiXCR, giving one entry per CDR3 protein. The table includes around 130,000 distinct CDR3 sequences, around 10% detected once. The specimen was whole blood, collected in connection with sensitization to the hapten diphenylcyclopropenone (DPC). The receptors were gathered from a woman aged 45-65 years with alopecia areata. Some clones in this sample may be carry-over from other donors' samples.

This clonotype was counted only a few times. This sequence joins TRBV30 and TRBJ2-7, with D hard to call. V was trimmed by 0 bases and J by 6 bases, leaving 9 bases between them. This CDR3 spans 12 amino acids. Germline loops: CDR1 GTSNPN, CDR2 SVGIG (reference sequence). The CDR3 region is CAWSVSRIEQYF. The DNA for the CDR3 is TGTGCCTGGAGTGTATCCCGGATCGAGCAGTACTTC.

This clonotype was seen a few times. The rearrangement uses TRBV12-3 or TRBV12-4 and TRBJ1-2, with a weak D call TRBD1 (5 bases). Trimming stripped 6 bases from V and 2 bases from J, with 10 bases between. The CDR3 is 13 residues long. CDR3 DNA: TGTGCCAGCAGCCCTGGGGCAAACTATGGCTACACCTTC. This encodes CASSPGANYGYTF.

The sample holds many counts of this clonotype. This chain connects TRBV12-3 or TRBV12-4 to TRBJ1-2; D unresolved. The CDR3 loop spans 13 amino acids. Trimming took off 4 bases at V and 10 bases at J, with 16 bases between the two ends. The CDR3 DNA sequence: TGTGCCAGCAGTTCTGGGGTCCTTTCTTCCTACACCTTC. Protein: CASSSGVLSSYTF.

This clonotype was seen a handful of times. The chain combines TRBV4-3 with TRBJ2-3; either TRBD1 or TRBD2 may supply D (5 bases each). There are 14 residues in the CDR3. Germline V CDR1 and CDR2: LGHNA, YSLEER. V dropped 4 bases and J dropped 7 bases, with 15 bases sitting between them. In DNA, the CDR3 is TGCGCCAGCAGCCCGGGACGTGGGCAGAATACGCAGTATTTT. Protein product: CASSPGRGQNTQYF.

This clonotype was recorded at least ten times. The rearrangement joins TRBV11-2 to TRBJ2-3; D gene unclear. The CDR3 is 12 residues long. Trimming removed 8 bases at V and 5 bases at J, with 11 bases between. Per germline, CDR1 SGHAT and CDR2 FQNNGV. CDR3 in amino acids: CASAGLKDTQYF. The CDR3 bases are TGTGCCAGCGCCGGTTTGAAAGATACGCAGTATTTT.

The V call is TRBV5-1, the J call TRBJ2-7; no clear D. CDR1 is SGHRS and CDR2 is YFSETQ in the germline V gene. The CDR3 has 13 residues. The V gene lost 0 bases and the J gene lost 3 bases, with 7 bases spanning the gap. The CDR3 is CASSLGRNYEQYF. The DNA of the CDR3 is TGCGCCAGCAGCTTGGGGCGGAACTACGAGCAGTACTTC.

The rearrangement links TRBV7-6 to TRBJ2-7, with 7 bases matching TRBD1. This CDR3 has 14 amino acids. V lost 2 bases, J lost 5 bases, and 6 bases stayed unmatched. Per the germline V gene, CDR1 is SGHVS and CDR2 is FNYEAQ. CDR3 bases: TGTGCCAGCAGCTTATACGGGACAGAGGACGAGCAGTACTTC. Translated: CASSLYGTEDEQYF.

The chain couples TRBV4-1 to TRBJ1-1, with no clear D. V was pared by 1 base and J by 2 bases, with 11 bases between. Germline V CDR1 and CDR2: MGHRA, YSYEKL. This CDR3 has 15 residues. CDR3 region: CASSQGFTANTEAFF. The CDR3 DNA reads TGCGCCAGCAGCCAAGGCTTTACAGCTAACACTGAAGCTTTCTTT.

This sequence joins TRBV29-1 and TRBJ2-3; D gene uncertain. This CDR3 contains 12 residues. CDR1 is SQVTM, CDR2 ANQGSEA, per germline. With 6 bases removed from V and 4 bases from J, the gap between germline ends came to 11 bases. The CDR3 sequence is CSVSRGADTQYF. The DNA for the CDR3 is TGCAGCGTCTCCCGAGGAGCAGATACGCAGTATTTT.

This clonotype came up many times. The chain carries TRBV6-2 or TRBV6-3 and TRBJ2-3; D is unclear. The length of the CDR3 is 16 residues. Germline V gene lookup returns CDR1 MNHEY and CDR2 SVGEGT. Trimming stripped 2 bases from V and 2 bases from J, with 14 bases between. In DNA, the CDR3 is TGTGCCAGCAGTTACAACGTGGAGCCGGTCACAGATACGCAGTATTTT. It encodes CASSYNVEPVTDTQYF.

The CDR3 nucleotides read TGCGCCAGCAGCAGGGGTACTAGCGGGGGTGATACGCAGTATTTT. It encodes CASSRGTSGGDTQYF. This chain joins TRBV5-1 and TRBJ2-3; 11 bases agree with TRBD2. Losses at the gene ends were 4 bases for V and 6 bases for J; bases not matched to a gene: 7. Per the germline V gene, CDR1 is SGHRS and CDR2 is YFSETQ. The CDR3 sequence is 15 residues long.

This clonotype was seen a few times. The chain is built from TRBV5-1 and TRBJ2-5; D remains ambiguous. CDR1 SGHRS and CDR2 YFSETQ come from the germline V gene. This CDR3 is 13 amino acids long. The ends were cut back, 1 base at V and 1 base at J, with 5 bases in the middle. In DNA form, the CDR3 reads TGCGCCAGCAGCTTGTCCAGCCAAGAGACCCAGTACTTC. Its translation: CASSLSSQETQYF. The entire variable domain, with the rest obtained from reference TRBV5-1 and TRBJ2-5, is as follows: KAGVTQTPRYLIKTRGQQVTLSCSPISGHRSVSWYQQTPGQGLQFLFEYFSETQRNKGNFPGRFSGRQFSNSRSEMNVSTLELGDSALYLCASSLSSQETQYFGPGTRLLVL.

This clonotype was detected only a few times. The CDR3 protein is CASSHDFRTSGGKETQYF. The DNA for the CDR3 is TGTGCCAGCAGCCACGACTTCCGGACTAGCGGGGGGAAAGAGACCCAGTACTTC. J is TRBJ2-5 and V is TRBV3-1; TRBD2 matches 14 bases. CDR1 LGHDT and CDR2 YNNKEL come from the germline V gene (reference sequence). V shed 3 bases, J shed 3 bases, and the junction held 9 bases outside the gene matches. CDR3 length: 18 residues.

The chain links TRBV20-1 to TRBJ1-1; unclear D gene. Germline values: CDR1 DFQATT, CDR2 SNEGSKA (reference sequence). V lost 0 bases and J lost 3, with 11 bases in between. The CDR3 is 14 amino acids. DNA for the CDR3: TGCAGTGCTAGAGAGACGGACCAGGACACTGAAGCTTTCTTT. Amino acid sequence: CSARETDQDTEAFF.

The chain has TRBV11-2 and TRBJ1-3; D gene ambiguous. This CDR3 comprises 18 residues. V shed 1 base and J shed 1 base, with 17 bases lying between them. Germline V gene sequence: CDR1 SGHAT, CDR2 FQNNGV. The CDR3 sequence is CASSLGPIWGVSGNTIYF. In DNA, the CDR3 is TGTGCCAGCAGCTTAGGGCCCATCTGGGGAGTGTCTGGAAACACCATATATTTT.

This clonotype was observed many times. Here the CDR3 reads CSAYNQQGYTEAFF. In DNA form, the CDR3 reads TGCAGTGCCTACAACCAACAGGGGTACACTGAAGCTTTCTTT. V is TRBV20-1 and J is TRBJ1-1; 7 bases fit TRBD1. V shed 6 bases and J 3 bases; nucleotides not matched to a gene: 10. The CDR3 covers 14 residues. Looked up from germline, CDR1 is DFQATT and CDR2 is SNEGSKA (reference sequence).

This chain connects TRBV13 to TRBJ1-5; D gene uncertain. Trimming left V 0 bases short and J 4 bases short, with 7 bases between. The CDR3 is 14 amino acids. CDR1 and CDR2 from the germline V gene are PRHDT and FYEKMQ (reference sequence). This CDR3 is CASSLGSVNQPQHF. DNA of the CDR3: TGTGCCAGCAGCTTAGGATCGGTAAATCAGCCCCAGCATTTT.

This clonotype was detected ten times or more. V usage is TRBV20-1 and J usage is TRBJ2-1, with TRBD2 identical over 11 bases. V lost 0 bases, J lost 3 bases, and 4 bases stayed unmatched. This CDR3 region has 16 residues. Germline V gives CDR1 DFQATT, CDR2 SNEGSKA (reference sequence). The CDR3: CSAREITSGSYNEQFF. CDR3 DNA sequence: TGCAGTGCTAGAGAAATAACTAGCGGGAGCTACAATGAGCAGTTCTTC.

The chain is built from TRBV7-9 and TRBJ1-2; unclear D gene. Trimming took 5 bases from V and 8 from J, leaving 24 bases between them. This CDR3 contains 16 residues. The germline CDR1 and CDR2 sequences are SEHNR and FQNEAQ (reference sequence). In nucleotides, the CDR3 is TGTGCCAGCAGCCCATCAACCCCCCTTCCAGTTGGCGGCTACACCTTC. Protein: CASSPSTPLPVGGYTF.

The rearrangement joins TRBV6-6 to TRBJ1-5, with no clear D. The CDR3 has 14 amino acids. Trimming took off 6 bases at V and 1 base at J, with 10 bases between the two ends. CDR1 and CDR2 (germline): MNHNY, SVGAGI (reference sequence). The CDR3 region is CASRNAQSNQPQHF. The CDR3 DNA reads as TGTGCCAGCAGAAACGCACAGAGCAATCAGCCCCAGCATTTT.

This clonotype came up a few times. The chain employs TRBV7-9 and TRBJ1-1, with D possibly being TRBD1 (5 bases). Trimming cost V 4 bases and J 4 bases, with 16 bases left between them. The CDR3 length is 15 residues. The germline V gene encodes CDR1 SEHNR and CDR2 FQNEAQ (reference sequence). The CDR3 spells CASSSPKGIGTEAFF. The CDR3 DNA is TGTGCCAGCAGCTCCCCCAAGGGGATCGGCACTGAAGCTTTCTTT.

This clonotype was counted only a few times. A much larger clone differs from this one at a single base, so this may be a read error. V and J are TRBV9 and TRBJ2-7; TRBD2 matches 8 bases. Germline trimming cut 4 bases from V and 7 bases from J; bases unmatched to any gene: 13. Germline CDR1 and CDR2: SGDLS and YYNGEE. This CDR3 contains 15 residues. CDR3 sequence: CASSPRRAGVSEQYF. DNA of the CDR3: TGTGCCAGCAGCCCCAGACGAGCGGGAGTTAGTGAGCAGTACTTC. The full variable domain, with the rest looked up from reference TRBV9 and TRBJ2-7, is DSGVTQTPKHLITATGQRVTLRCSPRSGDLSVYWYQQSLDQGLQFLIQYYNGEERAKGNILERFSAQQFPDLHSELNLSSLELGDSALYFCASSPRRAGVSEQYFGPGTRLTVT.

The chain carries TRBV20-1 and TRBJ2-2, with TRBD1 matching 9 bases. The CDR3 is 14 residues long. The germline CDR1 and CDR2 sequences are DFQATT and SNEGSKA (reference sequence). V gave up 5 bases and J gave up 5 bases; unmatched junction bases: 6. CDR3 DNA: TGCAGTGCTGCGGACAGGGGAGGGACCGGGGAGCTGTTTTTT. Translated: CSAADRGGTGELFF.

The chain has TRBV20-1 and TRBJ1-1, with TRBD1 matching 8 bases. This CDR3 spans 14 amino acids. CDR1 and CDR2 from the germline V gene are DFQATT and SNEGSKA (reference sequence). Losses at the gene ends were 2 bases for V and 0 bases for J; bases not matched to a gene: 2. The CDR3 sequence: CSARKDRVNTEAFF. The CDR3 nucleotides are TGCAGTGCTAGAAAGGACAGGGTGAACACTGAAGCTTTCTTT.

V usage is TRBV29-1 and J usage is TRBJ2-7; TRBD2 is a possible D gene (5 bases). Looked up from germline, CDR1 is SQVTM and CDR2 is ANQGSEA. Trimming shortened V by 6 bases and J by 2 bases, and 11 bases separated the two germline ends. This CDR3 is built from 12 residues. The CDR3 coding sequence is TGCAGCGTCCGAGCGGAGACCTACGAGCAGTACTTC. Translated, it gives CSVRAETYEQYF.

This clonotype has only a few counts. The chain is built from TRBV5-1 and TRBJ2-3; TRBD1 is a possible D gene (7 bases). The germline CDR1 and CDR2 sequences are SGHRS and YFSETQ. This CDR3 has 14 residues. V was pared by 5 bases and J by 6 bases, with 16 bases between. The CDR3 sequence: CASRRQGGPDTQYF. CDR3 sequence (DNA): TGCGCCAGCAGGCGGCAGGGGGGCCCGGATACGCAGTATTTT.

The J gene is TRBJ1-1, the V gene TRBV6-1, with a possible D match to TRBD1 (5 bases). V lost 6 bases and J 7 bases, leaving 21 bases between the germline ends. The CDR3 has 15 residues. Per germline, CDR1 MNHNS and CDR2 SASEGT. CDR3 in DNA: TGTGCCAGCAGACCTAGACAGCCACCATGGGGTGAAGCTTTCTTT. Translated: CASRPRQPPWGEAFF.